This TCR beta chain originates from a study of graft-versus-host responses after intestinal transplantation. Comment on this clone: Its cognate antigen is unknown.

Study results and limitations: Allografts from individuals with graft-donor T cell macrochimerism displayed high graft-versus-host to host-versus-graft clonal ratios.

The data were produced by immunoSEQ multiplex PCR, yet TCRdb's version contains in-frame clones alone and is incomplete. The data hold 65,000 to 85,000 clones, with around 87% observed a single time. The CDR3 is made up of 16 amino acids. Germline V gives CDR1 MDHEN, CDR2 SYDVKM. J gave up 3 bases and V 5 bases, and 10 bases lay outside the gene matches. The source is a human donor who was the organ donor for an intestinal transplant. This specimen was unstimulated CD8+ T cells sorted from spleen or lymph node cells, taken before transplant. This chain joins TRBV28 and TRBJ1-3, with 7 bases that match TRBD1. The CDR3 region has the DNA TGTGCCAGCAGTAGACAGGGTACCAGGATTGGAAACACCATATATTTT. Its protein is CASSRQGTRIGNTIYF. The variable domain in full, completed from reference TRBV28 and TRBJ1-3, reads DVKVTQSSRYLVKRTGEKVFLECVQDMDHENMFWYRQDPGLGLRLIYFSYDVKMKEKGDIPEGYSVSREKKERFSLILESASTNQTSMYLCASSRQGTRIGNTIYFGEGSWLTVV.